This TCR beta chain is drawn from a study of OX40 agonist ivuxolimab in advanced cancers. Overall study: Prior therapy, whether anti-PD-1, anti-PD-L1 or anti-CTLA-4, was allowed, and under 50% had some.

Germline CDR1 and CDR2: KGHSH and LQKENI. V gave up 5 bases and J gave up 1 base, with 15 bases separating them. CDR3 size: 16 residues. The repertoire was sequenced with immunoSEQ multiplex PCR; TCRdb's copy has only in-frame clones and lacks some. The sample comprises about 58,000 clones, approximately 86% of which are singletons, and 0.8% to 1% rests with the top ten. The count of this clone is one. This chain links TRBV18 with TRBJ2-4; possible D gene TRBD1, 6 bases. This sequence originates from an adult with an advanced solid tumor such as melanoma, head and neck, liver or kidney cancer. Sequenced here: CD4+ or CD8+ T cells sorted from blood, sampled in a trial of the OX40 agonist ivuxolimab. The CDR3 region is CASSSTGLVAKNIQYF. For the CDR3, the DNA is TGTGCCAGCTCATCTACAGGGTTAGTGGCCAAAAACATTCAGTACTTC.